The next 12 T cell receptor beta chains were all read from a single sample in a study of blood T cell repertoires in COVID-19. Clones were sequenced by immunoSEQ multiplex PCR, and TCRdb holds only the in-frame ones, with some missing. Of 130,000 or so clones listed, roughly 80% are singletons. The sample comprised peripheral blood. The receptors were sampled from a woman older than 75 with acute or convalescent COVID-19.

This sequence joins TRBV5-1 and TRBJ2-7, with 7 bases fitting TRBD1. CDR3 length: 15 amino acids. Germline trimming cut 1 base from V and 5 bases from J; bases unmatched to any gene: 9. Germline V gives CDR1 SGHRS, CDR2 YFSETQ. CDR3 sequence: CASSLQSRGFDEQYF. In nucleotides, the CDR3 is TGCGCCAGCAGCTTGCAAAGCAGGGGGTTTGACGAGCAGTACTTC.

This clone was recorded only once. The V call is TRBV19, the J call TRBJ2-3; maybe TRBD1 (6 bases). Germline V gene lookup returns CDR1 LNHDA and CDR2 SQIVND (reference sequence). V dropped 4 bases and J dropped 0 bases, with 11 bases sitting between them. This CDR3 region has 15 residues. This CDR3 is CASSSGQTSTDTQYF. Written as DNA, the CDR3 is TGTGCCAGTAGTAGCGGACAGACTAGCACAGATACGCAGTATTTT.

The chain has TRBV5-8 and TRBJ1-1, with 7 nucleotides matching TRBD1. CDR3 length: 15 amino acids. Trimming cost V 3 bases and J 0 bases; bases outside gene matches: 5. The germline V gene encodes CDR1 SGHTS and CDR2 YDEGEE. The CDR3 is CASSSRGTVNTEAFF. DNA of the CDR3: TGTGCCAGCAGCTCGAGGGGGACAGTGAACACTGAAGCTTTCTTT.

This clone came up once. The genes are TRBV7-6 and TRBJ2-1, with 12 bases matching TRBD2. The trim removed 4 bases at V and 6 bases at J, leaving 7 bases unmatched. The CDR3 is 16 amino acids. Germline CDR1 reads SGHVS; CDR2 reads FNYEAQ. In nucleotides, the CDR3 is TGTGCCAGCAGCTCACTAAGGACTAGCGGGGCCAATGAGCAGTTCTTC. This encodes CASSSLRTSGANEQFF.

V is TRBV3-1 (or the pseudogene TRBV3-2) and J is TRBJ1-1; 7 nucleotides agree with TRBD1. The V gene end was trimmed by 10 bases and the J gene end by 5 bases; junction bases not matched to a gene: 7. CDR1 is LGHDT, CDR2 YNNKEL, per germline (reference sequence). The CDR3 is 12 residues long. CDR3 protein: CATAQGWTEAFF. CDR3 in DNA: TGTGCCACCGCACAGGGGTGGACTGAAGCTTTCTTT.

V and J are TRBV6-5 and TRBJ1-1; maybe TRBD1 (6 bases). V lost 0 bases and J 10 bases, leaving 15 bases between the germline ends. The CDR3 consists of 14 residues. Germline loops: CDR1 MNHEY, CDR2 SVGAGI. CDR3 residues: CASSYSTGTTRAFF. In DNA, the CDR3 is TGTGCCAGCAGTTACTCGACGGGGACAACTAGAGCTTTCTTT.

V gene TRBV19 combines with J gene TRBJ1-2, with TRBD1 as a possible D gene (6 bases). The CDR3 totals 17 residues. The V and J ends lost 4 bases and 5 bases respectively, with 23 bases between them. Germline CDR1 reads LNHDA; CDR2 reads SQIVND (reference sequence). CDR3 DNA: TGTGCCAGTAGTAAGGTACAGGGAGCCCTCAAGGGGTATGGCTACACCTTC. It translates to CASSKVQGALKGYGYTF.

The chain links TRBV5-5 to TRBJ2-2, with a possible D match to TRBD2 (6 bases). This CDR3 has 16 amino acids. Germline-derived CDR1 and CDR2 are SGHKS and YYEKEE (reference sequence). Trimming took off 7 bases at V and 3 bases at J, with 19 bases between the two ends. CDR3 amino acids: CASGPPGGEDTGELFF. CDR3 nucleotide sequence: TGTGCCAGCGGACCACCGGGCGGGGAGGACACCGGGGAGCTGTTTTTT.

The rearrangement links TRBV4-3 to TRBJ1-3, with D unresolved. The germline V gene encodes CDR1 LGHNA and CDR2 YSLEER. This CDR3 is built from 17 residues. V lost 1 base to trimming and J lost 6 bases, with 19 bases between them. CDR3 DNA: TGCGCCAGCAGCCAAGTGCTCGCTCGGGGAGTAGAAAACACCATATATTTT. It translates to CASSQVLARGVENTIYF.

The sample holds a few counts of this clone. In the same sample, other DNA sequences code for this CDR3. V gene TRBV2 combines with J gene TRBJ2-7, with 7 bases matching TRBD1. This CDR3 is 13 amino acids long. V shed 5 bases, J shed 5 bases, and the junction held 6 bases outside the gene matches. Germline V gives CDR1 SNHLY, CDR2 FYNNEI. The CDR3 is CASSTTGAHEQYF. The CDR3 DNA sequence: TGTGCCAGCAGTACTACAGGGGCGCACGAGCAGTACTTC.

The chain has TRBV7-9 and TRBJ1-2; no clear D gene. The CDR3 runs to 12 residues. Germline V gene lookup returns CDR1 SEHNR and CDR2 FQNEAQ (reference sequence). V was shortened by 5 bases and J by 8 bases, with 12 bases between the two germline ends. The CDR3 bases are TGTGCCAGCAGCCCCGGTAGGAGGGGCTACACCTTC. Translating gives CASSPGRRGYTF.

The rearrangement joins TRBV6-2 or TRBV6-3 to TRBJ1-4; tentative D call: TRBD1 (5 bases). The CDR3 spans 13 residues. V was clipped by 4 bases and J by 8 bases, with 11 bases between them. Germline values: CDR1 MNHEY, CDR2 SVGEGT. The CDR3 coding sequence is TGTGCCAGCAGTTCAGGACACGCGGAAAAACTGTTTTTT. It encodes CASSSGHAEKLFF.